The clone carrying this TCR beta chain was seen only a few times. The entry originates in a study of shared clonotypes between healthy human individuals. About the research overall: Participating donors consisted of a couple of women and a few men aged 18 to 49.

The trim removed 3 bases at V and 5 bases at J, leaving 6 bases unmatched. CDR1 is SGDLS, CDR2 YYNGEE, per germline. This CDR3 is 15 amino acids long. Only in-frame clones appear in the TCRdb table, and some are missing; sequencing was by immunoSEQ multiplex PCR. The data hold roughly 490,000 clones, with less than 80% observed a single time. The sequence derives from a woman in her thirties or forties in good health. Some clones in this sample may be carry-over from other donors' samples. Sequencing used PBMCs. The chain has TRBV9 and TRBJ2-5; TRBD2 matches 11 bases. The CDR3 is CASSGGLAVRETQYF. The CDR3 nucleotides read TGTGCCAGCAGCGGGGGACTAGCGGTCCGGGAGACCCAGTACTTC.